Each of the 15 T cell receptor beta chains below was sequenced from the same sample in a study of T cell responses to AZD1222 COVID-19 vaccine. Libraries were prepared by immunoSEQ multiplex PCR; TCRdb keeps only in-frame clonotypes and omits some of them. Here the sample spans over 150,000 clones, about 90% being singletons. The starting material was peripheral blood, obtained on day 0 of MenACWY control vaccination. Receptors were obtained from an adult in good health.

This clone has only one observation. V gene TRBV6-5 combines with J gene TRBJ2-6; 9 bases are shared with TRBD2. The CDR3 totals 14 residues. V gave up 8 bases and J gave up 4 bases; unmatched junction bases: 3. Germline V gene lookup returns CDR1 MNHEY and CDR2 SVGAGI. The CDR3 sequence is CASAGGTGANVLTF. The CDR3 DNA reads TGTGCCAGCGCGGGGGGGACAGGGGCCAACGTCCTGACTTTC.

Only a few counts were recorded for this clone. The chain links TRBV3-1 (or the pseudogene TRBV3-2) to TRBJ1-6, with unresolved D. Germline-derived CDR1 and CDR2 are LGHDT and YNNKEL (reference sequence). This CDR3 has 13 amino acids. The V gene lost 3 bases and the J gene lost 15 bases, with 15 bases spanning the gap. The chain's CDR3 is CASSHLDGMLLHF. The CDR3, as DNA: TGTGCCAGCAGCCATTTAGACGGGATGCTCCTCCACTTT.

The chain joins TRBV4-2 to TRBJ1-1; D is unclear. CDR1 and CDR2 from the germline V gene are LGHNA and YNFKEQ. The CDR3 extends over 17 amino acids. Trimming took off 0 bases at V and 3 bases at J, with 17 bases between the two ends. CDR3 loop: CASSQEATPLPDTEAFF. The CDR3 DNA is TGTGCCAGCAGCCAAGAGGCGACCCCCCTACCGGACACTGAAGCTTTCTTT.

The V and J genes are TRBV5-1 and TRBJ2-3, with 8 positions matching TRBD1. The V gene end was trimmed by 2 bases and the J gene end by 4 bases; junction bases not matched to a gene: 3. Germline CDR1 and CDR2: SGHRS and YFSETQ. The CDR3 loop spans 14 amino acids. In DNA form, the CDR3 reads TGCGCCAGCAGCTTCGGACAGGGATCAGATACGCAGTATTTT. Translated: CASSFGQGSDTQYF. Full variable domain (missing parts from reference TRBV5-1 and TRBJ2-3): KAGVTQTPRYLIKTRGQQVTLSCSPISGHRSVSWYQQTPGQGLQFLFEYFSETQRNKGNFPGRFSGRQFSNSRSEMNVSTLELGDSALYLCASSFGQGSDTQYFGPGTRLTVL.

The chain uses TRBV19 and TRBJ2-1, with a weak D call TRBD2 (5 bases). This CDR3 region has 16 residues. CDR1 and CDR2 (germline): LNHDA, SQIVND (reference sequence). V shed 6 bases and J shed 0 bases, with 15 bases lying between them. DNA of the CDR3: TGTGCCAGTAGCCAGCGGAGGCGGTCCTCCTACAATGAGCAGTTCTTC. Amino acid sequence: CASSQRRRSSYNEQFF.

This chain uses TRBV29-1 with TRBJ2-1; a possible D gene is TRBD1 (6 bases). The V end was cut by 7 bases, the J end by 1 base, with 11 bases between. CDR3 length: 13 residues. From germline, CDR1 is SQVTM and CDR2 ANQGSEA. The CDR3 spells CSGQGLSYNEQFF. The CDR3 DNA follows: TGCAGCGGTCAGGGGCTGTCCTACAATGAGCAGTTCTTC.

This chain uses TRBV7-2 with TRBJ2-3; 8 bases are shared with TRBD2. After removal of 3 bases from V and 0 bases from J, the junction contained 2 bases not matched to a gene. The germline V gene has CDR1 SGHTA and CDR2 FQGNSA. The CDR3 length is 15 residues. CDR3 sequence reads: CASSFIAGSTDTQYF. The CDR3 DNA follows: TGTGCCAGCAGCTTTATAGCGGGAAGCACAGATACGCAGTATTTT.

This clone was counted between two and nine times. The J gene is TRBJ1-1, the V gene TRBV29-1; 9 bases map to TRBD1. Germline loops: CDR1 SQVTM, CDR2 ANQGSEA. There are 14 residues in the CDR3. The trim removed 4 bases at V and 5 bases at J, leaving 8 bases unmatched. The CDR3 region has the DNA TGCAGCGTTGCAAGACAGGGGGAGTGGACTGAAGCTTTCTTT. It specifies CSVARQGEWTEAFF.

The V and J genes are TRBV24-1 and TRBJ2-1, with D hard to call. V was cut by 5 bases and J by 6 bases, with 16 bases left in between. CDR1 is KGHDR, CDR2 SFDVKD, per germline. CDR3 length equals 15 residues. CDR3 amino acids: CATSVIGRFGNEQFF. CDR3 DNA sequence: TGTGCCACCAGTGTCATTGGCAGGTTCGGCAATGAGCAGTTCTTC.

The chain couples TRBV21-1 to TRBJ2-2; whether TRBD1, the table's D call, matches the DNA was not checked. TRBV21-1 is deemed a pseudogene. The CDR3 is 14 amino acids. The CDR3 DNA reads TGTGCCAGCAGCAAAGGCAGATACACCGGGGAGCTGTTTTTT. Protein: CASSKGRYTGELFF.

The chain links TRBV28 to TRBJ1-1; D ambiguous. V lost 7 bases and J lost 5, with 8 bases in between. The CDR3 length is 11 residues. Germline-derived CDR1 and CDR2 are MDHEN and SYDVKM. The CDR3 DNA sequence: TGTGCCAGCATTCGACGGACTGAAGCTTTCTTT. This encodes CASIRRTEAFF.

J is TRBJ2-2 and V is TRBV6-5; 7 bases match TRBD1. CDR1 MNHEY and CDR2 SVGAGI come from the germline V gene. The CDR3 sequence is 14 residues long. V shed 7 bases and J 5 bases; nucleotides not matched to a gene: 7. In nucleotides, the CDR3 is TGTGCCAGCACCGACAGGGCGAGTACCGGGGAGCTGTTTTTT. Translating gives CASTDRASTGELFF.

The chain is built from TRBV25-1 and TRBJ1-4; D unclear. The germline CDR1 and CDR2 sequences are MGHDK and SYGVNS. The CDR3 has 16 residues. Trimming shortened V by 1 base and J by 0 bases, and 9 bases separated the two germline ends. The CDR3 bases are TGTGCCAGCAGTGAATCCTGGGCAGCAACTAATGAAAAACTGTTTTTT. Protein: CASSESWAATNEKLFF.

The J gene is TRBJ1-1, the V gene TRBV5-1; possible D gene TRBD1, 5 bases. The CDR3 has 14 residues. The V end was cut by 0 bases, the J end by 3 bases, with 9 bases between. In germline, CDR1 is SGHRS, CDR2 YFSETQ. CDR3 residues: CASSLVAGDTEAFF. The CDR3 DNA reads as TGCGCCAGCAGCTTGGTAGCGGGGGACACTGAAGCTTTCTTT.

This chain joins TRBV12-3 or TRBV12-4 and TRBJ2-3, with D perhaps TRBD1 (7 bases). This CDR3 has 12 residues. The CDR3 bases are TGTGTTTCAGGGGGGCAGACAGATACGCAGTATTTT. Amino acid sequence: CVSGGQTDTQYF.